These 23 T cell receptor beta chains originate from one sample sequenced in a study of blood T cells in healthy people across ages. The use of a sample-barcoded 5' primer and a J-beta primer mix characterized a second PCR of about 7 to 12 cycles. TCRdb recomputed calls from the 5' RACE reads with MiXCR, one row per CDR3 protein. The sample includes hundreds of thousands of distinct CDR3 sequences, around a fifth seen only once; the top ten take roughly 3.6%. The sequenced sample was blood. These receptor sequences come from a man between 65 and 80 years old in good health.

The J gene is TRBJ2-7, the V gene TRBV18; 8 nucleotides align to TRBD1. The germline V gene has CDR1 KGHSH and CDR2 LQKENI. CDR3 length: 14 amino acids. V was clipped by 3 bases and J by 4 bases; unmatched bases: 5. The CDR3 region is CASSPTGAEYEQYF. CDR3 coding DNA: TGTGCCAGCTCACCGACAGGGGCCGAATACGAGCAGTACTTC.

The chain employs TRBV27 and TRBJ2-3; possibly TRBD1 or TRBD2 for D (5 bases each). The ends were cut back, 4 bases at V and 6 bases at J, with 20 bases in the middle. The CDR3 is 16 amino acids. CDR1 is MNHEY and CDR2 is SMNVEV in the germline V gene (reference sequence). CDR3 in amino acids: CASSSEGPIERDTQYF. The CDR3 coding sequence is TGTGCCAGCAGTTCCGAGGGACCGATCGAACGGGATACGCAGTATTTT.

The J gene is TRBJ2-5, the V gene TRBV20-1; the match to TRBD2 covers 12 bases. The DNA end favors TRBJ2-1, so the J call may be wrong. Germline-derived CDR1 and CDR2 are DFQATT and SNEGSKA (reference sequence). The CDR3 runs 14 residues. This CDR3 is CSARGTSGRIEQFF. The CDR3 DNA is TGCAGTGCTAGGGGAACTAGCGGGAGGATTGAGCAGTTCTTC.

This clonotype was recorded a few times. One end of the junction is discordant with germline, which a read error may explain. V gene TRBV7-9 combines with J gene TRBJ2-5; the D gene is possibly TRBD2 (6 bases). The germline V gene has CDR1 SEHNR and CDR2 FQNEAQ (reference sequence). There are 15 residues in the CDR3. DNA for the CDR3: TGTGCCAACAGCTTCGGGACTTTGTACCAAGAGACCCAGTACTTC. This gives the protein CANSFGTLYQETQYF.

The sample holds a few counts of this clonotype. V gene TRBV20-1 combines with J gene TRBJ2-2; 11 nucleotides agree with TRBD2. Germline V gene data show CDR1 as DFQATT and CDR2 as SNEGSKA (reference sequence). There are 17 residues in the CDR3. V shed 2 bases and J 7 bases; nucleotides not matched to a gene: 12. The CDR3 region is CSARPPGLAETGGELFF. Here the CDR3 DNA reads TGCAGTGCTAGACCCCCGGGACTAGCGGAGACCGGCGGGGAGCTGTTTTTT.

This clonotype came up a few times. The chain uses TRBV11-3 and TRBJ2-1; TRBD2 aligns across 9 bases. The germline gives CDR1 SGHNT, CDR2 YENEEA. V lost 1 base and J lost 4; bases outside the gene matches: 8. The CDR3 is 17 residues long. The CDR3 sequence: CASSLGASGTIYNEQFF. CDR3 in DNA: TGTGCCAGCAGCTTAGGGGCTAGCGGGACCATTTACAATGAGCAGTTCTTC.

This clonotype was detected a few times. A much bigger clone sits one base away, suggesting this may be a read error. The CDR3 DNA reads as TGTGCCAGCAGCAAAGACAGGAGAGAGACCCAGTACTTC. Amino acids: CASSKDRRETQYF. The genes are TRBV21-1 and TRBJ2-5; TRBD1 is the table's D call and was not checked against the DNA. TRBV21-1 represents a pseudogene. The CDR3 is 13 amino acids.

This clonotype was seen many times. The chain uses TRBV29-1 and TRBJ1-5; D may be TRBD1 (6 bases). CDR1 is SQVTM and CDR2 is ANQGSEA in the germline V gene. V was pared by 6 bases and J by 6 bases, with 12 bases between. The CDR3 extends over 12 amino acids. CDR3 nucleotides: TGCAGCGTGAGGGACACAGGTCAGCCCCAGCATTTT. It translates to CSVRDTGQPQHF.

Note on this clonotype: The germline gene is not matched at one end of the junction; a read error may be the cause. The chain uses TRBV2 and TRBJ2-3; no clear D gene. The CDR3 spans 16 residues. The germline CDR1 and CDR2 sequences are SNHLY and FYNNEI. This CDR3 is CASNLEPGTGTDTQYF. In DNA form, the CDR3 reads TGTGCCAGCAATTTGGAGCCTGGCACCGGCACAGATACGCAGTACTTT.

The sample holds a few counts of this clonotype. The chain couples TRBV5-6 to TRBJ2-5; D is possibly TRBD1 (6 bases). This CDR3 contains 15 residues. CDR1 and CDR2 from the germline V gene are SGHDT and YYEEEE. Deletions cut 0 bases from V and 2 bases from J, with 11 bases between. Written as DNA, the CDR3 is TGTGCCAGCAGCTTGGCGACAGGAGATCAAGAGACCCAGTACTTC. Amino acid sequence: CASSLATGDQETQYF.

CDR3 nucleotides: TGCAGTGCCATTCCGTCCGGGCAAGAGACCCAGTACTTC. It yields the protein CSAIPSGQETQYF. The rearrangement joins TRBV20-1 to TRBJ2-5; D is unclear. The CDR3 contains 13 residues. In germline, CDR1 is DFQATT, CDR2 SNEGSKA (reference sequence). Trimming removed 6 bases at V and 2 bases at J, with 13 bases between.

This clonotype was seen a handful of times. The chain has TRBV7-9 and TRBJ2-5, with D hard to call. With 5 bases removed from V and 5 bases from J, the gap between germline ends came to 12 bases. Germline V gives CDR1 SEHNR, CDR2 FQNEAQ (reference sequence). The CDR3 has 13 residues. CDR3 in amino acids: CASSPIEWETQYF. The CDR3 bases are TGTGCCAGCAGCCCAATCGAATGGGAGACCCAGTACTTC.

The gene calls are TRBV6-5 and TRBJ1-1; TRBD1 might be the D (6 bases). This CDR3 is built from 14 residues. V was cut by 5 bases and J by 1 base, with 11 bases left in between. Germline V lookup: CDR1 MNHEY, CDR2 SVGAGI. For the CDR3, the DNA is TGTGCCAGCAGTAGAAACAGGGAGAACACTGAAGCTTTCTTT. The encoded protein is CASSRNRENTEAFF.

This clonotype was found many times. The chain has TRBV6-5 and TRBJ2-5; 7 bases are shared with TRBD1. The DNA end lines up better with TRBJ2-7; the J call may be wrong. The CDR3 runs to 15 residues. Germline V gene lookup returns CDR1 MNHEY and CDR2 SVGAGI. The CDR3 DNA sequence: TGTGCCAGCAGGAGAGGGGGCGCGAACGGCTACGAGCAGTACTTC. Its translation: CASRRGGANGYEQYF.

CDR3 sequence reads: CSVYGGSHEQYF. The DNA for the CDR3 is TGCAGCGTGTATGGGGGTTCTCACGAGCAGTACTTC. V usage is TRBV29-1 and J usage is TRBJ2-5, with D possibly called TRBD1 or TRBD2 (5 bases each). The DNA end is a closer match to TRBJ2-7, so the J assignment may be wrong. CDR3 length equals 12 residues. Germline CDR1 SQVTM, CDR2 ANQGSEA.

The sample holds many counts of this clonotype. The chain links TRBV28 to TRBJ1-2, with D perhaps matching TRBD1 (5 bases). This CDR3 comprises 12 residues. CDR1 and CDR2 (germline): MDHEN, SYDVKM. Trimming removed 8 bases from V and 0 bases from J, with 7 bases in between. The DNA for the CDR3 is TGTGCCAGCTGGACATCTAACTATGGCTACACCTTC. Protein product: CASWTSNYGYTF.

At least ten counts were recorded for this clonotype. V and J are TRBV4-3 and TRBJ2-3, with 9 nucleotides matching TRBD2. CDR3 length: 15 amino acids. J was trimmed by 4 bases and V by 4 bases; bases with no gene match: 6. Germline CDR1 reads LGHNA; CDR2 reads YSLEER. This CDR3 is CASSLSGRGADTQYF. In DNA form, the CDR3 reads TGCGCCAGCAGCCTTAGCGGGAGAGGAGCAGATACGCAGTATTTT.

This clonotype was recorded a few times. The genes are TRBV20-1 and TRBJ2-5; a possible D gene is TRBD2 (6 bases). Germline V gives CDR1 DFQATT, CDR2 SNEGSKA (reference sequence). V dropped 8 bases and J dropped 4 bases, with 23 bases sitting between them. The CDR3 spans 15 residues. CDR3 residues: CSPKRLGGNGETQYF. CDR3 nucleotide sequence: TGCAGTCCCAAACGACTAGGCGGGAACGGAGAGACCCAGTACTTC.

The rearrangement uses TRBV2 and TRBJ1-4; D may be TRBD1 (6 bases). The CDR3 loop spans 15 amino acids. Trimming shortened V by 8 bases and J by 7 bases, and 20 bases separated the two germline ends. Germline V gives CDR1 SNHLY, CDR2 FYNNEI. DNA for the CDR3: TGTGCCAGCCTTGGCGGGGGGGCGGTCGGTGAAAAACTGTTTTTT. Its protein product is CASLGGGAVGEKLFF.

This clonotype was counted a few times. The rearrangement uses TRBV29-1 and TRBJ1-2; 9 bases match TRBD1. Germline V lookup: CDR1 SQVTM, CDR2 ANQGSEA. Unmatched junction bases numbered 7, after V lost 6 bases and J lost 2 bases. The CDR3 is made up of 14 amino acids. The CDR3 here is CSVTRQGENYGYTF. Here the CDR3 DNA reads TGCAGCGTGACGAGACAGGGGGAGAACTATGGCTACACCTTC.

This clonotype was counted only a few times. The V and J genes are TRBV29-1 and TRBJ1-2, with TRBD1 identical over 7 bases. This CDR3 has 13 amino acids. CDR1 and CDR2 from the germline V gene are SQVTM and ANQGSEA. V shed 4 bases and J 6 bases; nucleotides not matched to a gene: 8. This chain's CDR3 is CSVGQGFSDGYTF. CDR3 DNA sequence: TGCAGCGTTGGACAGGGATTTTCGGATGGCTACACCTTC. The full variable domain, in which reference TRBV29-1 and TRBJ1-2 provide the parts outside the CDR3, is SAVISQKPSRDICQRGTSLTIQCQVDSQVTMMFWYRQQPGQSLTLIATANQGSEATYESGFVIDKFPISRPNLTFSTLTVSNMSPEDSSIYLCSVGQGFSDGYTFGSGTRLTVV.

The J gene is TRBJ2-3, the V gene TRBV4-2; 12 bases agree with TRBD2. The CDR3 has 19 residues. Germline CDR1 LGHNA, CDR2 YNFKEQ. J lost 0 bases, V lost 0 bases, and 7 bases had no gene match. The chain's CDR3 is CASSQEGTSGSTSTDTQYF. CDR3 DNA sequence: TGTGCCAGCAGCCAAGAGGGGACTAGCGGGTCTACTAGCACAGATACGCAGTATTTT.

The rearrangement uses TRBV3-1 and TRBJ2-1; the match to TRBD2 covers 7 bases. The DNA matches TRBJ2-5 better at its end, which makes the J call doubtful. Germline CDR1 reads LGHDT; CDR2 reads YNNKEL (reference sequence). The CDR3 is 19 amino acids. The CDR3 region has the DNA TGTGCCAGCAGCCAAAGGCTCGGCGGGAGTGAGTTAAGACGAGAGACCCAGTACTTC. It is translated as CASSQRLGGSELRRETQYF.